What follows describes a single T cell receptor (beta chain). This specimen comes from a study of control samples from healthy donors and cancer patients. Germline V gives CDR1 SGHRS, CDR2 YFSETQ. This CDR3 region has 15 residues. V was cut by 3 bases and J by 1 base, with 14 bases left in between. Method: immunoSEQ multiplex PCR; TCRdb's copy keeps in-frame clones and lacks some. The data hold 78,000 or so clones, with over 65% observed a single time. The sequence was collected from a man aged 50-60 years in good health. V usage is TRBV5-1 and J usage is TRBJ2-7, with D perhaps matching TRBD1 (6 bases). Sequencing was carried out using blood. CDR3 sequence: CASSWQDSQSYEQYF. CDR3 sequence (DNA): TGCGCCAGCAGCTGGCAGGACAGTCAGTCCTACGAGCAGTACTTC.